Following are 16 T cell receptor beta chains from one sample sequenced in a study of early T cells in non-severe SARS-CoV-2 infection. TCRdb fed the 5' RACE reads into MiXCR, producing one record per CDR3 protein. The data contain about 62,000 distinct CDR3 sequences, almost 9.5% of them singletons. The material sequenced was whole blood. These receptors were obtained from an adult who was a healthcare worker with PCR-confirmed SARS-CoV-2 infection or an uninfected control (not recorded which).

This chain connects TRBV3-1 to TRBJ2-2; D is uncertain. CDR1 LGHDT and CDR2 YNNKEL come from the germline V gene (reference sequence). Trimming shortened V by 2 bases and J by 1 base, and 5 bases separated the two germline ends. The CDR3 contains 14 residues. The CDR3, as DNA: TGTGCCAGCAGCCAATTAGAGAACACCGGGGAGCTGTTTTTT. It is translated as CASSQLENTGELFF.

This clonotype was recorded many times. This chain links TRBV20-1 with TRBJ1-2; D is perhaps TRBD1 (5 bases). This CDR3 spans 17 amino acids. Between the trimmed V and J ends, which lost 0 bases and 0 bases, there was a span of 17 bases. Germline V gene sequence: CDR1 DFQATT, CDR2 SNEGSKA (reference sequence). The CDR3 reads CSARDTDSRISNYGYTF. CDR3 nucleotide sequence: TGCAGTGCTAGAGATACAGACAGCCGGATATCTAACTATGGCTACACCTTC.

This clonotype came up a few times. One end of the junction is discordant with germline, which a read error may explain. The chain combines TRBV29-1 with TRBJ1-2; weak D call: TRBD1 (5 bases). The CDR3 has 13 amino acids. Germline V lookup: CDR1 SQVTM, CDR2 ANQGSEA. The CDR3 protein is CSVEDGRRGGYTF. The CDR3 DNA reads TGCAGCGTTGAAGACGGCAGAAGGGGAGGCTACACCTTT.

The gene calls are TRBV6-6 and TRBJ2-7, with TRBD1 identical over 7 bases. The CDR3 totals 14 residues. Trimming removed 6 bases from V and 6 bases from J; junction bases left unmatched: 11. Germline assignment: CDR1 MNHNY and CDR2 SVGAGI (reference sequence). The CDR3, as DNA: TGTGCCAGCAGCCGACAGGGAATGCAACGCGAGCAGTACGTC. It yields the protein CASSRQGMQREQYV.

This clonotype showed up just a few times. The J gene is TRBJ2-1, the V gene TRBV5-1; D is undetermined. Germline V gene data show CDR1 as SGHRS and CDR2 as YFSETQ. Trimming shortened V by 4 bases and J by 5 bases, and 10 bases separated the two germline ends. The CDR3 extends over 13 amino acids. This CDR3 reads CASSPQVNNEQFF. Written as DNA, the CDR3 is TGCGCCAGCAGCCCTCAAGTAAACAATGAGCAGTTCTTC.

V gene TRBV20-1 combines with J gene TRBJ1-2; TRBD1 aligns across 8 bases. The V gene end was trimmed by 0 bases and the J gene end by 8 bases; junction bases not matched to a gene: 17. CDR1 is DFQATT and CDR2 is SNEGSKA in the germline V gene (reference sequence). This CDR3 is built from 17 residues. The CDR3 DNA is TGCAGTGCTAGAGATCCTGAGCCAGGGGGCGAGTTCGGAGGCTACACCTTC. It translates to CSARDPEPGGEFGGYTF.

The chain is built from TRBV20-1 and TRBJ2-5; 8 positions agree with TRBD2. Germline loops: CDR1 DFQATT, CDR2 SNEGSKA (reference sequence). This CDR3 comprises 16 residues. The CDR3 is CSLPTWHSGTKETQYF. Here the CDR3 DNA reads TGCAGCCTACCCACATGGCATAGCGGGACCAAAGAGACCCAGTACTTC.

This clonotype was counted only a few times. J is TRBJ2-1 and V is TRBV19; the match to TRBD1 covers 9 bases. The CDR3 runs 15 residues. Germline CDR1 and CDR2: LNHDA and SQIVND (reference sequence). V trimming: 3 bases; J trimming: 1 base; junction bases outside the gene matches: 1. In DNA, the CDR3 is TGTGCCAGTAGTATGACAGGGGGATCCTACAATGAGCAGTTCTTC. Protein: CASSMTGGSYNEQFF.

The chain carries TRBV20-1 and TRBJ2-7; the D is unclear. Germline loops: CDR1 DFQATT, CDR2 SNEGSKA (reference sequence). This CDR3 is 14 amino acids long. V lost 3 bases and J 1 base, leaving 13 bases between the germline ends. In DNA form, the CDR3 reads TGCAGTGCTAGCCCCATATCAAGTTCCTACGAGCAGTACGTC. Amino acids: CSASPISSSYEQYV.

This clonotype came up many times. The CDR3 sequence: CASTLRAGANTGELFF. The CDR3 DNA is TGTGCCAGCACATTGCGGGCAGGCGCGAACACCGGGGAGCTGTTTTTT. The V and J genes are TRBV12-3 or TRBV12-4 and TRBJ2-2; a weak D match, TRBD2 (5 bases). This CDR3 comprises 16 residues. V lost 7 bases, J lost 0 bases, and 15 bases lay in between.

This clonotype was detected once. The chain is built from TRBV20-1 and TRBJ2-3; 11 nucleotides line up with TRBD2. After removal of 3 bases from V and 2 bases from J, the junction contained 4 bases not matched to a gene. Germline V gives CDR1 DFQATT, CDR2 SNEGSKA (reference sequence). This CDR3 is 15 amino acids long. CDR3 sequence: CSASLAGGITDTQYF. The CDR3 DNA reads TGCAGTGCTAGTCTAGCGGGGGGCATCACAGATACGCAGTATTTT.

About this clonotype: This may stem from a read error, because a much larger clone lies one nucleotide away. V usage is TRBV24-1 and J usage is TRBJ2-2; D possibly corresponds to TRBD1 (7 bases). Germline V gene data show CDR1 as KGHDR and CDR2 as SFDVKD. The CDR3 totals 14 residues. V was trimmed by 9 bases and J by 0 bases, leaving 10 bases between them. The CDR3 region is CATGGTANTGELFF. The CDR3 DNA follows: TGTGCCACCGGAGGGACAGCGAACACCGGGGAGCTGTTTTTT.

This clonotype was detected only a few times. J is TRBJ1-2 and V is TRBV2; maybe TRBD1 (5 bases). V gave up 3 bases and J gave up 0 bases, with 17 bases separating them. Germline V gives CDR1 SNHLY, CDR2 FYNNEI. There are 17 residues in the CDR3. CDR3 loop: CASSDSPGSGANYGYTF. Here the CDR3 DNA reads TGTGCCAGCAGTGATAGTCCAGGGAGCGGGGCTAACTATGGCTACACCTTC.

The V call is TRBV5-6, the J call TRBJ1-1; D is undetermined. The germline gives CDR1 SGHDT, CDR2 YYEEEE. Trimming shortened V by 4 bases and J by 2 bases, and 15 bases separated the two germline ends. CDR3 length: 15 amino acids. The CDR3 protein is CASSTARNSNTEAFF. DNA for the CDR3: TGTGCCAGCAGCACGGCCCGGAACAGCAACACTGAAGCTTTCTTT.

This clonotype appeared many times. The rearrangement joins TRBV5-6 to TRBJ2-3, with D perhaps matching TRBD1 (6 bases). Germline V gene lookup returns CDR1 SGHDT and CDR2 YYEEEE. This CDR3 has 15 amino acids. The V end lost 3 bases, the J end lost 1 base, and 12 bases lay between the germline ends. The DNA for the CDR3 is TGTGCCAGCAGCTCGACAGGAGCAGGCACAGATACGCAGTATTTT. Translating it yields CASSSTGAGTDTQYF.

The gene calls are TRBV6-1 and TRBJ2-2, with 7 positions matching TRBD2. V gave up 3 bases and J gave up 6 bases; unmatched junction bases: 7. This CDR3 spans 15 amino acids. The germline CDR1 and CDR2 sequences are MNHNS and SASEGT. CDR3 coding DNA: TGTGCCAGCAGTGATTTAAGGGGAGGGGCCGGGGAGCTGTTTTTT. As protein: CASSDLRGGAGELFF.